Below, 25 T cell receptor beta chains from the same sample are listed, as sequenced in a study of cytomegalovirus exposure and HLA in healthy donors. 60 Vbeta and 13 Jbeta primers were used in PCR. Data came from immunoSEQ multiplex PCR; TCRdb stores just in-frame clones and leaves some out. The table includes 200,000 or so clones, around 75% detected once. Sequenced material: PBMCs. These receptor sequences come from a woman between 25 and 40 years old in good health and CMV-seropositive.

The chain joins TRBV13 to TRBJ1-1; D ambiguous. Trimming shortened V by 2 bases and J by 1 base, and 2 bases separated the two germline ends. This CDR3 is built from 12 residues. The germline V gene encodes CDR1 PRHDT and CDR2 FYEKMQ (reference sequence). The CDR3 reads CASSLRNTEAFF. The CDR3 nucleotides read TGTGCCAGCAGCTTACGGAACACTGAAGCTTTCTTT.

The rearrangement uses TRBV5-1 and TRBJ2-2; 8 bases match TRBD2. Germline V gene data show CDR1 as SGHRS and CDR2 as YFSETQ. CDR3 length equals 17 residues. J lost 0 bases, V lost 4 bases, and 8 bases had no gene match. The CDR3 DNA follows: TGCGCCAGCAGCCATAAAACTAGCGGCTCGAACACCGGGGAGCTGTTTTTT. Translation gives CASSHKTSGSNTGELFF.

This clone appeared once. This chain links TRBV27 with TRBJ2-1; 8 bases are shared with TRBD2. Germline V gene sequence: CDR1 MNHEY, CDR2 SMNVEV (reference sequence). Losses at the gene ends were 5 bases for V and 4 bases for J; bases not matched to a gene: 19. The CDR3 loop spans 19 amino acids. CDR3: CASSPLPPMVSGVYNEQFF. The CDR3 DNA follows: TGTGCCAGCAGTCCCTTACCCCCTATGGTTAGCGGGGTTTACAATGAGCAGTTCTTC.

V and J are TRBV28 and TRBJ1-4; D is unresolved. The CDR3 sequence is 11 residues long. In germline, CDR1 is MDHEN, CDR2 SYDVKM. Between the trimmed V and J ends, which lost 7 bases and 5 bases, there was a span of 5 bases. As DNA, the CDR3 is TGTGCCAGCAAATTAAATGAAAAACTGTTTTTT. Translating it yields CASKLNEKLFF.

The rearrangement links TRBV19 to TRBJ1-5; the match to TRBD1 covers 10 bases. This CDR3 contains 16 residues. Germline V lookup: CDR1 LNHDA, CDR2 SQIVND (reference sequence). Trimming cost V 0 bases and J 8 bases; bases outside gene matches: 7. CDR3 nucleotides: TGTGCCAGTAGTATAGAAACCGGGACAGGGGTTAAGCCCCAGCATTTT. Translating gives CASSIETGTGVKPQHF. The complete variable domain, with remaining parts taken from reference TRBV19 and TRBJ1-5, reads DGGITQSPKYLFRKEGQNVTLSCEQNLNHDAMYWYRQDPGQGLRLIYYSQIVNDFQKGDIAEGYSVSREKKESFPLTVTSAQKNPTAFYLCASSIETGTGVKPQHFGDGTRLSIL.

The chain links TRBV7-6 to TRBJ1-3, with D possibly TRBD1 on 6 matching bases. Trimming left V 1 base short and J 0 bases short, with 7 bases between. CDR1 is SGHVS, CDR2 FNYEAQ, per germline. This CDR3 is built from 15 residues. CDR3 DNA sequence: TGTGCCAGCAGCTTAGGACAGGCCTCTGGAAACACCATATATTTT. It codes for CASSLGQASGNTIYF.

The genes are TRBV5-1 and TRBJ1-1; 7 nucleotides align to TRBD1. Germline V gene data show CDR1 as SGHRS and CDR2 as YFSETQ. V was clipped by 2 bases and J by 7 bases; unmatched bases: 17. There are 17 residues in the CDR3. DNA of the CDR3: TGCGCCAGCAGCTTTCCCCAAAGCCCGGGACAGTTGCTTGAAGCTTTCTTT. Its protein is CASSFPQSPGQLLEAFF.

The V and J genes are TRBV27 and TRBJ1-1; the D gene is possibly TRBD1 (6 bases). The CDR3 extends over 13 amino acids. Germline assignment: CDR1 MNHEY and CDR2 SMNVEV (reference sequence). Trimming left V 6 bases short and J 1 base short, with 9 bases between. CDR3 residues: CASRQTGNTEAFF. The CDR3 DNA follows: TGTGCCAGCAGACAGACAGGGAACACTGAAGCTTTCTTT.

The DNA for the CDR3 is TGTGCCAGCAGTACCTGGACAGGCTCATTGGGCAATCAGCCCCAGCATTTT. Amino acids: CASSTWTGSLGNQPQHF. V gene TRBV28 combines with J gene TRBJ1-5; 7 bases are a match to TRBD1. This CDR3 comprises 17 residues. The germline V gene has CDR1 MDHEN and CDR2 SYDVKM. V trimming: 5 bases; J trimming: 2 bases; junction bases outside the gene matches: 12. The whole variable domain, remainder taken from reference TRBV28 and TRBJ1-5, is DVKVTQSSRYLVKRTGEKVFLECVQDMDHENMFWYRQDPGLGLRLIYFSYDVKMKEKGDIPEGYSVSREKKERFSLILESASTNQTSMYLCASSTWTGSLGNQPQHFGDGTRLSIL.

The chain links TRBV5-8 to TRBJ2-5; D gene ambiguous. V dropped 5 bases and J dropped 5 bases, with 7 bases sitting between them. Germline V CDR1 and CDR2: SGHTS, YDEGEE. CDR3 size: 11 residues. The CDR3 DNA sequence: TGTGCCAGCAGTTCCAGGGAGACCCAGTACTTC. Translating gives CASSSRETQYF.

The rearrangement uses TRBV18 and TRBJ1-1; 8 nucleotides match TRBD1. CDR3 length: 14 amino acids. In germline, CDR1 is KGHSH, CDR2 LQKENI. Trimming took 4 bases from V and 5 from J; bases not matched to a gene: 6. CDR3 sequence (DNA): TGTGCCAGCTCACGAGACAGGGGAATAACTGAAGCTTTCTTT. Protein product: CASSRDRGITEAFF.

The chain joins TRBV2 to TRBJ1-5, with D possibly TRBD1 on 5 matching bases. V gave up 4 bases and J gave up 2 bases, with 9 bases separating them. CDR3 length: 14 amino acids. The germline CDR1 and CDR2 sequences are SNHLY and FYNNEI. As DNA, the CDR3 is TGTGCCAGCAGTGGGCAGGGCGGCAATCAGCCCCAGCATTTT. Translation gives CASSGQGGNQPQHF.

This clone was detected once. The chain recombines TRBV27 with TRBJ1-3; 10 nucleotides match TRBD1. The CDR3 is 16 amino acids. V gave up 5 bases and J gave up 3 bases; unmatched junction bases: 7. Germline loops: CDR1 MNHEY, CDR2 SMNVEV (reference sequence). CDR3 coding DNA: TGTGCCAGCAGTCCCTCGACAGGGGGCCTTGGAAACACCATATATTTT. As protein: CASSPSTGGLGNTIYF.

The CDR3 nucleotides read TGTGCCAGCAGCGGGCCGGGACTAGACCCCTCAGCGACGCAGTATTTT. Its protein product is CASSGPGLDPSATQYF. This chain links TRBV11-2 with TRBJ2-3; 8 bases align to TRBD2. The CDR3 spans 16 residues. CDR1 is SGHAT, CDR2 FQNNGV, per germline. J lost 9 bases, V lost 5 bases, and 16 bases had no gene match.

CDR3: CATTPAAGDTQYF. The CDR3 DNA reads as TGTGCCACCACCCCCGCCGCGGGAGATACGCAGTATTTT. V gene TRBV7-9 combines with J gene TRBJ2-3, with D maybe TRBD2 (5 bases). With 10 bases removed from V and 5 bases from J, the gap between germline ends came to 16 bases. The germline V gene encodes CDR1 SEHNR and CDR2 FQNEAQ (reference sequence). CDR3 length equals 13 residues.

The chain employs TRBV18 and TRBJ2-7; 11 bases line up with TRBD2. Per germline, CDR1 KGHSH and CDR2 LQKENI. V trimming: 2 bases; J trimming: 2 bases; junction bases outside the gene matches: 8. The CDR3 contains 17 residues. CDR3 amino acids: CASSPGASGRLPYEQYF. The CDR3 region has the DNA TGTGCCAGCTCACCAGGGGCTAGCGGGAGGCTCCCCTACGAGCAGTACTTC. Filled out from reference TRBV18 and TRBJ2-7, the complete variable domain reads NAGVMQNPRHLVRRRGQEARLRCSPMKGHSHVYWYRQLPEEGLKFMVYLQKENIIDESGMPKERFSAEFPKEGPSILRIQQVVRGDSAAYFCASSPGASGRLPYEQYFGPGTRLTVT.

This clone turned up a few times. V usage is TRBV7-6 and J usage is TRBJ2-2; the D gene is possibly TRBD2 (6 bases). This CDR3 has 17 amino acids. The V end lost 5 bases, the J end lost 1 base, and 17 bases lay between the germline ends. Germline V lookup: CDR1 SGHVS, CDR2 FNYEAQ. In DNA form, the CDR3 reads TGTGCCAGCAGCCCGTCTAGCCAGCGGGTGAACACCGGGGAGCTGTTTTTT. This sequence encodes CASSPSSQRVNTGELFF.

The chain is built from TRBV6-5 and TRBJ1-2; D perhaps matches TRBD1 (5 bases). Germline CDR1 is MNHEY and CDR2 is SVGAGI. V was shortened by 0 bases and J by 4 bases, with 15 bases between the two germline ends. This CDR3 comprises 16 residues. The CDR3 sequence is CASSYSSGGISYGYTF. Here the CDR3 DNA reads TGTGCCAGCAGTTACTCGAGTGGGGGGATTAGCTATGGCTACACCTTC.

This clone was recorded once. This CDR3 is CASSGLAGAYEQYF. The DNA for the CDR3 is TGCGCCAGCAGTGGACTGGCGGGAGCGTACGAGCAGTACTTC. The chain carries TRBV10-2 and TRBJ2-7, with 7 bases identical to TRBD2. This CDR3 region has 14 residues. The J segment lost 4 bases and the V segment lost 4 bases, leaving 7 bases of the junction unmatched. Germline lookup yields CDR1 WSHSY and CDR2 SAAADI.

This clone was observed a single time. This CDR3 reads CASSLDKGARNGYTF. CDR3 in DNA: TGTGCCAGCAGCTTGGATAAGGGGGCGCGGAATGGCTACACCTTC. The chain has TRBV5-8 and TRBJ1-2, with TRBD1 matching 7 bases. This CDR3 is built from 15 residues. Trimming at V came to 0 bases and at J to 6 bases, leaving 8 bases not matched to a gene. Germline V lookup: CDR1 SGHTS, CDR2 YDEGEE.

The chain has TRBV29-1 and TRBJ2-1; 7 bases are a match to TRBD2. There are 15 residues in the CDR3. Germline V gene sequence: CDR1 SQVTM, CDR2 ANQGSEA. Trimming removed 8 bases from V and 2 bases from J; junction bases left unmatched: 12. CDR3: CSLTVGGSAYNEQFF. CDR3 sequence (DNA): TGCAGCCTCACGGTAGGCGGGAGCGCCTACAATGAGCAGTTCTTC.

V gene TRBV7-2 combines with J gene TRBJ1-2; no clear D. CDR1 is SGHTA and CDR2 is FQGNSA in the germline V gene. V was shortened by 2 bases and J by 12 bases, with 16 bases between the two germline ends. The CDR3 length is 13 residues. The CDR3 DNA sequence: TGTGCCAGCAGCTTAAGGCGGGGTCGAGGCCACACCTTC. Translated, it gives CASSLRRGRGHTF.

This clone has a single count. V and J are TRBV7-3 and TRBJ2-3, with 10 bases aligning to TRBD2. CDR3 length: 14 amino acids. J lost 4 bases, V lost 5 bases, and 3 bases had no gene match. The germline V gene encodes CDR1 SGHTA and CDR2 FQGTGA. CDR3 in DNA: TGTGCCAGCAGCCCGGGGACTAGCGCAGATACGCAGTATTTT. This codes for CASSPGTSADTQYF.

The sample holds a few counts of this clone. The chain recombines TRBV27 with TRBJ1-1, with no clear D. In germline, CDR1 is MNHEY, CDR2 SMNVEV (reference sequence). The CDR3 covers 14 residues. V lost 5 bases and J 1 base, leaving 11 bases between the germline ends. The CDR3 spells CASSLTSGNTEAFF. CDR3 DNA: TGTGCCAGCAGTCTCACGTCGGGGAACACTGAAGCTTTCTTT.

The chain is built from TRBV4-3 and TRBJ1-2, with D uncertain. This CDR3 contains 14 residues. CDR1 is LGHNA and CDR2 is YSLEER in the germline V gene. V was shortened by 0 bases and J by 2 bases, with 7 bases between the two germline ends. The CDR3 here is CASSQDVENYGYTF. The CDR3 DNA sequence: TGCGCCAGCAGCCAAGATGTAGAGAACTATGGCTACACCTTC.